This paragraph covers one TCR beta chain sequence. Its antigen is not known. The study reverse transcribed the entire isolated RNA, so it sequenced expressed TCRB transcripts. Some clones are missing from TCRdb's copy, which holds only in-frame ones; the method was immunoSEQ multiplex PCR. The profile shows fewer than 350,000 clones, about 15% of them singletons. This entry belongs to a study of beta chain features in type 1 diabetes. Broader study findings: Moderate but significant shortening of TCRB CDR3s was recorded in all four CD4+ subsets from Type 1 diabetes patients.

Specimen: naive CD4+ T cells from blood. The receptor comes from a man aged 18 to 29 with type 1 diabetes.

CDR3 residues: CASSPGGYNEQFF. The DNA for the CDR3 is TGTGCCAGCAGCCCCGGGGGGTACAATGAGCAGTTCTTC. The chain has TRBV7-9 and TRBJ2-1; the match to TRBD2 covers 7 bases. V shed 5 bases and J 4 bases; nucleotides not matched to a gene: 2. Germline V gene lookup returns CDR1 SEHNR and CDR2 FQNEAQ (reference sequence). The CDR3 spans 13 residues.